The T cell receptor (beta chain) under discussion was sequenced for a study of T cell responses to AZD1222 COVID-19 vaccine. General study points: Close to half of all spike-specific TCRs reportedly target regions of the variants that are unmutated. Across the whole spike, CD4 TCRs peaked at regions 160-218 and 743-854.

The CDR3 is made up of 15 amino acids. V was clipped by 0 bases and J by 6 bases; unmatched bases: 8. Germline V CDR1 and CDR2: MNHEY, SMNVEV (reference sequence). To note about this clone: The antigen is unknown.

TCRdb's copy holds only in-frame clones and misses some; the assay was immunoSEQ multiplex PCR. Of 160,000 or so clones in the sample, around nine tenths are singletons; the top ten hold more than 5.5%. The TCR was taken from an adult in good health. This chain joins TRBV27 and TRBJ2-7, with 7 bases matching TRBD2. The sequencing here drew on peripheral blood, taken on day 0 of AZD1222 vaccination. CDR3 in amino acids: CASSLSRGSMGEQYF. The CDR3 coding sequence is TGTGCCAGCAGTTTATCGCGCGGGAGTATGGGCGAGCAGTACTTC.